The present T cell receptor (beta chain) was sequenced within a study of blood T cell repertoires in COVID-19. Profiled with immunoSEQ multiplex PCR; TCRdb holds only in-frame clones, not every one. The sample gives around 200,000 clones, about 86% of which show up once; 0.7% to 0.9% is in the top ten. The origin of this receptor is a woman between 18 and 29 years old who had recovered from COVID-19. The sequenced sample was peripheral blood.

The CDR3 spells CASSEGRGRYNYGYTF. The CDR3 DNA sequence: TGTGCCAGCAGTGAGGGCAGGGGCAGGTATAACTATGGCTACACCTTC. The rearrangement uses TRBV27 and TRBJ1-2; D may be TRBD1 (6 bases). This CDR3 comprises 16 residues. Germline V CDR1 and CDR2: MNHEY, SMNVEV (reference sequence). Trimming removed 5 bases from V and 1 base from J, with 17 bases in between.